This T cell receptor beta chain was found in a study of T cell responses to AZD1222 COVID-19 vaccine. The study, taken as a whole, reports: Vaccine-associated CD4 TCRs ranged over spike, dominating at 160-218 and 743-854. Baseline antibody screening turned up just a handful of seropositive AZD1222 recipients. Most donors were white British and more were female, and clonal diversity was possibly underestimated.

This table comes from immunoSEQ multiplex PCR, and its TCRdb copy is limited to in-frame clones, with some not included. In the table there are about 90,000 clones, over 75% of which are singletons. V shed 6 bases and J shed 5 bases, with 12 bases lying between them. Per germline, CDR1 WNHNN and CDR2 SYGVQD (reference sequence). This CDR3 is built from 13 residues. Regarding this clone: No antigen is known for it.

Sequenced here: peripheral blood, sampled on day 0 of AZD1222 vaccination. The chain recombines TRBV10-1 with TRBJ2-3, with TRBD1 as a possible D gene (5 bases). The clonotype originates from an adult in good health. CDR3 nucleotides: TGCGCCAGCAGCGCCACTGACAGAGATACGCAGTATTTT. It specifies CASSATDRDTQYF.